This record concerns one TCR beta chain sequence. Its antigen is not identified. Sorting that relied on CD45RO/CCR7/CD25/CD127/CD95/CD27 yielded CD4+ naive, central memory, regulatory and stem cell-like memory cells. Of the isolated RNA, all was reverse transcribed, and so the sequenced material was expressed TCRB transcripts. TCRdb's copy holds only in-frame clones and misses some; the assay was immunoSEQ multiplex PCR. The data show 230,000 or so clones, with roughly 16% seen just once and approximately 0.087% held by the top ten. The data are from a study of beta chain features in type 1 diabetes. About the study: What patients shared with healthy donors was a similar profile of age, gender and cell yields.

Between the trimmed V and J ends, which lost 1 base and 5 bases, there was a span of 4 bases. From germline, CDR1 is DFQATT and CDR2 SNEGSKA (reference sequence). The CDR3 has 11 residues. Study observations and caveats: TCRB CDR3s from Type 1 diabetes patients were moderately but significantly shorter in all four CD4+ subsets.

Sequences were obtained from naive CD4+ T cells from blood. This TCR came from a man in his thirties or forties with type 1 diabetes. The rearrangement uses TRBV20-1 and TRBJ2-3; D gene unclear. The CDR3 protein is CSARAVDTQYF. CDR3 DNA sequence: TGCAGTGCTAGAGCGGTAGATACGCAGTATTTT.